This entry lists 32 T cell receptor beta chains sequenced from one sample in a study of blood T cell repertoires in COVID-19. Sequencing used immunoSEQ multiplex PCR; TCRdb keeps in-frame clones, though not all of them. This repertoire shows some 110,000 clones, approximately 84% found once; its top ten account for roughly 7%. What was sequenced was peripheral blood. The receptors shown here come from a man between 65 and 79 years old with active or convalescent COVID-19.

This chain connects TRBV4-1 to TRBJ2-3; 9 positions agree with TRBD2. The CDR3 length is 18 residues. Germline CDR1 and CDR2: MGHRA and YSYEKL. V lost 1 base, J lost 2 bases, and 10 bases stayed unmatched. The CDR3 DNA is TGCGCCAGCAGCCAAGGGCGGGGGGGCCTTGTGGCCACAGATACGCAGTATTTT. Protein sequence: CASSQGRGGLVATDTQYF.

The V and J genes are TRBV9 and TRBJ2-7, with 9 bases fitting TRBD1. Trimming cost V 0 bases and J 3 bases; bases outside gene matches: 4. The germline CDR1 and CDR2 sequences are SGDLS and YYNGEE. The CDR3 runs to 15 residues. The CDR3 sequence is CASSVGGTGLYEQYF. DNA for the CDR3: TGTGCCAGCAGCGTAGGTGGGACAGGGCTCTACGAGCAGTACTTC.

This clone was picked up one time. The chain joins TRBV7-3 to TRBJ2-1; TRBD2 is a possible D gene (5 bases). The CDR3 spans 16 residues. The V end was cut by 4 bases, the J end by 0 bases, with 13 bases between. Germline CDR1 reads SGHTA; CDR2 reads FQGTGA. This chain's CDR3 is CASSSQASTSYNEQFF. CDR3 bases: TGTGCCAGCAGCTCTCAGGCTAGCACCTCCTACAATGAGCAGTTCTTC.

The CDR3 region is CASTPGVYLDKQFF. In DNA, the CDR3 is TGTGCCAGCACACCGGGAGTCTATCTGGATAAGCAGTTCTTC. V gene TRBV2 combines with J gene TRBJ2-1, with D tentatively TRBD2 (6 bases). V dropped 7 bases and J dropped 11 bases, with 21 bases sitting between them. The CDR3 is made up of 14 amino acids. Germline lookup yields CDR1 SNHLY and CDR2 FYNNEI.

The chain joins TRBV10-3 to TRBJ2-1; the match to TRBD1 covers 7 bases. Germline V gene sequence: CDR1 ENHRY, CDR2 SYGVKD. V was pared by 9 bases and J by 6 bases, with 8 bases of the junction left unmatched. There are 13 residues in the CDR3. The CDR3 bases are TGTGCCATTAACCGGGACAGAGGCAATGAGCAGTTCTTC. Protein sequence: CAINRDRGNEQFF.

V is TRBV7-9 and J is TRBJ1-1; 9 bases map to TRBD1. V gave up 4 bases and J gave up 7 bases; unmatched junction bases: 10. Germline V gives CDR1 SEHNR, CDR2 FQNEAQ (reference sequence). The CDR3 sequence is 15 residues long. CDR3 sequence: CASSSAGTGSIEAFF. DNA for the CDR3: TGTGCCAGCAGCTCCGCCGGGACAGGGTCGATTGAAGCTTTCTTT.

The chain has TRBV6-5 and TRBJ1-2; D not resolved. The ends were cut back, 8 bases at V and 2 bases at J, with 18 bases in the middle. This CDR3 is built from 15 residues. Per germline, CDR1 MNHEY and CDR2 SVGAGI. The CDR3 sequence: CASRWRTAANYGYTF. CDR3 DNA sequence: TGTGCCAGCCGTTGGAGGACGGCTGCCAACTATGGCTACACCTTC.

CDR3 bases: TGCAGTGCTAGTGCAGGGGACACTGAAGCTTTCTTT. Its translation: CSASAGDTEAFF. The J gene is TRBJ1-1, the V gene TRBV20-1; a weak D match, TRBD1 (6 bases). This CDR3 comprises 12 residues. Germline loops: CDR1 DFQATT, CDR2 SNEGSKA (reference sequence). Trimming pared 3 bases from V and 3 bases from J, leaving 8 bases between.

The rearrangement uses TRBV9 and TRBJ1-4; D unresolved. The CDR3 is made up of 16 amino acids. The germline gives CDR1 SGDLS, CDR2 YYNGEE. The V gene lost 3 bases and the J gene lost 0 bases, with 12 bases spanning the gap. The CDR3, as DNA: TGTGCCAGCAGCGCCGAATGGAGGGCAACTAATGAAAAACTGTTTTTT. This codes for CASSAEWRATNEKLFF.

This clone was detected once. This rearrangement joins TRBV27 to TRBJ1-1, with no clear D. The CDR3 totals 11 residues. Trimming pared 7 bases from V and 6 bases from J, leaving 9 bases between. CDR1 and CDR2 (germline): MNHEY, SMNVEV (reference sequence). The CDR3 sequence is CASKSLSEAFF. The CDR3 DNA reads as TGTGCCAGCAAGAGTCTCTCTGAAGCTTTCTTT.

The chain recombines TRBV11-2 with TRBJ1-4; the D gene is possibly TRBD1 (5 bases). CDR1 and CDR2 from the germline V gene are SGHAT and FQNNGV. This CDR3 is built from 14 residues. The V and J ends lost 1 base and 7 bases respectively, with 10 bases between them. CDR3 nucleotides: TGTGCCAGCAGCTTAGCAGGGTTCAGTGAAAAACTGTTTTTT. Translating gives CASSLAGFSEKLFF.

This rearrangement joins TRBV28 to TRBJ1-2, with 8 bases that match TRBD1. The CDR3 totals 15 residues. V shed 4 bases, J shed 5 bases, and the junction held 9 bases outside the gene matches. CDR1 and CDR2 (germline): MDHEN, SYDVKM. CDR3 region: CASSSGGHSRYGYTF. CDR3 DNA sequence: TGTGCCAGCAGTTCAGGGGGCCATTCACGTTATGGCTACACCTTC.

This chain uses TRBV4-3 with TRBJ1-2; D is ambiguous. This CDR3 is built from 15 residues. Germline loops: CDR1 LGHNA, CDR2 YSLEER. V was shortened by 0 bases and J by 2 bases, with 10 bases between the two germline ends. Here the CDR3 DNA reads TGCGCCAGCAGCCAAGATCAGTCGTCCAACTATGGCTACACCTTC. It translates to CASSQDQSSNYGYTF.

CDR3 sequence (DNA): TGTGCCAGTAGATTAGCAGAGACCCAGTACTTC. It encodes CASRLAETQYF. The genes are TRBV19 and TRBJ2-5; D is undetermined. Trimming removed 6 bases from V and 4 bases from J, with 6 bases in between. Germline V gives CDR1 LNHDA, CDR2 SQIVND (reference sequence). The CDR3 runs to 11 residues.

This clone was observed a few times. V and J are TRBV4-2 and TRBJ1-4; 10 nucleotides match TRBD1. Germline lookup yields CDR1 LGHNA and CDR2 YNFKEQ. The CDR3 spans 15 residues. V trimming: 3 bases; J trimming: 5 bases; junction bases outside the gene matches: 3. The CDR3 DNA reads TGTGCCAGCAGCCAGCCGGGACAGGGGAATGAAAAACTGTTTTTT. Amino acid sequence: CASSQPGQGNEKLFF.

The chain employs TRBV4-1 and TRBJ1-2; the D gene is possibly TRBD1 (6 bases). Germline assignment: CDR1 MGHRA and CDR2 YSYEKL. CDR3 size: 15 residues. Trimming stripped 0 bases from V and 0 bases from J, with 8 bases between. CDR3 DNA sequence: TGCGCCAGCAGCCAAGACGGGACATCTAACTATGGCTACACCTTC. Its translation is CASSQDGTSNYGYTF.

This chain uses TRBV18 with TRBJ2-5; 10 bases are a match to TRBD2. The CDR3 length is 14 residues. CDR1 and CDR2 (germline): KGHSH, LQKENI. V shed 3 bases and J 3 bases; nucleotides not matched to a gene: 1. CDR3 protein: CASSPGTSEETQYF. In nucleotides, the CDR3 is TGTGCCAGCTCACCCGGGACTAGCGAAGAGACCCAGTACTTC. The full variable domain, its missing parts supplied by reference TRBV18 and TRBJ2-5, is NAGVMQNPRHLVRRRGQEARLRCSPMKGHSHVYWYRQLPEEGLKFMVYLQKENIIDESGMPKERFSAEFPKEGPSILRIQQVVRGDSAAYFCASSPGTSEETQYFGPGTRLLVL.

This clone appeared a few times. The gene calls are TRBV7-7 and TRBJ2-2, with a weak D call TRBD2 (6 bases). The CDR3 has 15 amino acids. Trimming took off 5 bases at V and 7 bases at J, with 17 bases between the two ends. CDR1 is SSHAT, CDR2 FNYEAQ, per germline (reference sequence). CDR3 residues: CASSPRRGAGGELFF. DNA for the CDR3: TGTGCCAGCAGCCCCCGACGCGGAGCGGGCGGGGAGCTGTTTTTT.

The V and J genes are TRBV2 and TRBJ1-2; D is possibly TRBD1 (6 bases). The V end lost 4 bases, the J end lost 8 bases, and 14 bases lay between the germline ends. CDR3 length: 13 amino acids. Looked up from germline, CDR1 is SNHLY and CDR2 is FYNNEI. The CDR3 coding sequence is TGTGCCAGCAGTGGACGGGGGGCGAGAGGCTACACCTTC. This translates into CASSGRGARGYTF.

The chain is built from TRBV2 and TRBJ2-7, with D maybe TRBD1 (6 bases). V shed 6 bases and J shed 6 bases, with 12 bases lying between them. This CDR3 region has 12 residues. Per germline, CDR1 SNHLY and CDR2 FYNNEI. The chain's CDR3 is CASRGGRIEQYF. The CDR3 region has the DNA TGTGCCAGCAGAGGGGGTCGCATCGAGCAGTACTTC.

J is TRBJ1-4 and V is TRBV9, with D possibly matching TRBD1 (6 bases). Germline V gene sequence: CDR1 SGDLS, CDR2 YYNGEE. The CDR3 covers 14 residues. The V and J ends lost 0 bases and 5 bases respectively, with 8 bases between them. The chain's CDR3 is CASSVAQGNEKLFF. DNA for the CDR3: TGTGCCAGCAGCGTAGCTCAGGGGAATGAAAAACTGTTTTTT.

V gene TRBV5-1 combines with J gene TRBJ1-1; no definite D call. Germline CDR1 reads SGHRS; CDR2 reads YFSETQ. The CDR3 is 12 residues long. The ends were cut back, 2 bases at V and 5 bases at J, with 7 bases in the middle. CDR3 in amino acids: CASSFSGTEAFF. DNA of the CDR3: TGCGCCAGCAGCTTTTCGGGAACTGAAGCTTTCTTT.

J is TRBJ2-1 and V is TRBV6-1; 7 bases are a match to TRBD2. The V gene end was trimmed by 2 bases and the J gene end by 2 bases; junction bases not matched to a gene: 3. This CDR3 is built from 15 residues. Germline V gene data show CDR1 as MNHNS and CDR2 as SASEGT. CDR3 protein: CASSELAAPYNEQFF. For the CDR3, the DNA is TGTGCCAGCAGTGAACTAGCGGCGCCCTACAATGAGCAGTTCTTC.

This chain joins TRBV5-4 and TRBJ1-3, with D possibly TRBD1 on 5 matching bases. This CDR3 is built from 16 residues. V was pared by 0 bases and J by 1 base, with 11 bases between. CDR1 is SGHNT, CDR2 YYREEE, per germline (reference sequence). CDR3 in amino acids: CASSLDPGMSGNTIYF. In DNA form, the CDR3 reads TGTGCCAGCAGCTTGGATCCAGGGATGTCTGGAAACACCATATATTTT.

The V gene is TRBV4-3, the J gene TRBJ2-2; the match to TRBD1 covers 10 bases. Germline assignment: CDR1 LGHNA and CDR2 YSLEER. The length of the CDR3 is 17 residues. Germline trimming cut 4 bases from V and 0 bases from J; bases unmatched to any gene: 5. CDR3 sequence (DNA): TGCGCCAGCAGCCGCGGGACAGGGGCAACGAACACCGGGGAGCTGTTTTTT. This translates into CASSRGTGATNTGELFF.

For the CDR3, the DNA is TGTGCCAGCAGTGAAGCTCTGACAGTTACTGAAGCTTTCTTT. It specifies CASSEALTVTEAFF. V usage is TRBV2 and J usage is TRBJ1-1; tentative D call: TRBD1 (5 bases). The germline V and J ends were trimmed by 0 bases and 5 bases, with 10 bases remaining between them. Germline CDR1 is SNHLY and CDR2 is FYNNEI. This CDR3 has 14 amino acids.

The chain joins TRBV19 to TRBJ2-4, with TRBD2 as a possible D gene (6 bases). V lost 5 bases and J lost 3, with 14 bases in between. Germline CDR1 reads LNHDA; CDR2 reads SQIVND (reference sequence). This CDR3 spans 15 amino acids. CDR3 amino acids: CASSPPRTIKNIQYF. The CDR3 DNA reads as TGTGCCAGTAGTCCCCCGCGGACTATCAAAAACATTCAGTACTTC.

The chain has TRBV7-9 and TRBJ2-4; 8 positions agree with TRBD2. This CDR3 has 16 residues. Losses at the gene ends were 6 bases for V and 2 bases for J; bases not matched to a gene: 9. From germline, CDR1 is SEHNR and CDR2 FQNEAQ (reference sequence). The DNA of the CDR3 is TGTGCCAGCAGACCAAGCGGGAGTGGTACCAAAAACATTCAGTACTTC. It codes for CASRPSGSGTKNIQYF.

This clone was picked up a small number of times. The chain joins TRBV2 to TRBJ1-2; D is unresolved. The CDR3 is 13 amino acids. Germline V gives CDR1 SNHLY, CDR2 FYNNEI. The V and J ends lost 4 bases and 0 bases respectively, with 6 bases between them. CDR3 protein: CASSGQTNYGYTF. CDR3 nucleotides: TGTGCCAGCAGTGGCCAGACTAACTATGGCTACACCTTC.

This chain connects TRBV9 to TRBJ2-1; 15 bases agree with TRBD2. Germline V gene data show CDR1 as SGDLS and CDR2 as YYNGEE. This CDR3 contains 21 residues. V was clipped by 0 bases and J by 4 bases; unmatched bases: 14. The CDR3 nucleotides are TGTGCCAGCAGCGTAGCCCATGGCGGACTAGCGGGAGGGCCTCGGTACAATGAGCAGTTCTTC. Residues: CASSVAHGGLAGGPRYNEQFF.

This chain joins TRBV30 and TRBJ1-2; no clear D. V was cut by 0 bases and J by 1 base, with 6 bases left in between. This CDR3 spans 13 amino acids. The germline gives CDR1 GTSNPN, CDR2 SVGIG (reference sequence). The CDR3 DNA reads TGTGCCTGGAGTGTCAACTTTAACTATGGCTACACCTTC. It is translated as CAWSVNFNYGYTF.

This clone was seen only once. The chain combines TRBV2 with TRBJ2-3; perhaps TRBD2 as D (5 bases). The germline V gene encodes CDR1 SNHLY and CDR2 FYNNEI. Trimming removed 3 bases at V and 4 bases at J, with 17 bases between. The CDR3 has 16 amino acids. CDR3 sequence: CASSEGEGGSADTQYF. DNA of the CDR3: TGTGCCAGCAGTGAGGGTGAGGGTGGGTCCGCAGATACGCAGTATTTT.